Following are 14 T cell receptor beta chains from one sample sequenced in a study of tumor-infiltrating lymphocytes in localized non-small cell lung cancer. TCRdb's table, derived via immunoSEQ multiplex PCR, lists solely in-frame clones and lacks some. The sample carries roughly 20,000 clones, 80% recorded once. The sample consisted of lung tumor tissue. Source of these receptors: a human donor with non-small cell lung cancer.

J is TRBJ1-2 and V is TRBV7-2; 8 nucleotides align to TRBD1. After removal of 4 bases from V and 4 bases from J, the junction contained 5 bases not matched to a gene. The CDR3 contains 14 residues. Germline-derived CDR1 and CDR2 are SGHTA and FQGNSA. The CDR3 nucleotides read TGTGCCAGCAGCTACGCAGACAGGGGCTATGGCTACACCTTC. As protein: CASSYADRGYGYTF.

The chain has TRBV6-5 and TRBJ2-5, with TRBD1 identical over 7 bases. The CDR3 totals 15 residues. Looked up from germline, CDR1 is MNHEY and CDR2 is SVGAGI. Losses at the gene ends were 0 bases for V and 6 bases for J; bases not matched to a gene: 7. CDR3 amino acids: CASSYSPTGKQTQYF. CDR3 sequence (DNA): TGTGCCAGCAGTTACTCCCCGACAGGGAAACAGACCCAGTACTTC.

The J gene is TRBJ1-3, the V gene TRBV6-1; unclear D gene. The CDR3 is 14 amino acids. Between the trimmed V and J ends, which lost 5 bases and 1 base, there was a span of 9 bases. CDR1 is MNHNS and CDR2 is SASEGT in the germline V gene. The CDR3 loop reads CASSLGDSGNTIYF. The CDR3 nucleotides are TGTGCCAGCAGTCTTGGGGATTCTGGAAACACCATATATTTT.

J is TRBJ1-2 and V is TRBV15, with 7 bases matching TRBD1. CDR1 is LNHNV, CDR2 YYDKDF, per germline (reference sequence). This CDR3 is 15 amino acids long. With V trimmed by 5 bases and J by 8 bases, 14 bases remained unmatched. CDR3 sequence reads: CATSRARGGMEGYTF. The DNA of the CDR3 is TGTGCCACCAGCCGTGCCAGGGGGGGAATGGAGGGCTACACCTTC.

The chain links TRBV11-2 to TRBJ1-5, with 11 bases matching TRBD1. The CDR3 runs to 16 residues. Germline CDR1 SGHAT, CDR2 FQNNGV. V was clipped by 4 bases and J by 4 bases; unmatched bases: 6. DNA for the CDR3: TGTGCCAGCAGCTATGGGACAGGGGGACCAAATCAGCCCCAGCATTTT. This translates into CASSYGTGGPNQPQHF.

The DNA for the CDR3 is TGTGCCAGCAGTTTACAAACCGGACTAGCGGGAGAGTACGAGCAGTACTTC. Its protein is CASSLQTGLAGEYEQYF. The chain joins TRBV27 to TRBJ2-7, with 13 bases identical to TRBD2. After removal of 2 bases from V and 4 bases from J, the junction contained 8 bases not matched to a gene. The CDR3 covers 17 residues. Germline V CDR1 and CDR2: MNHEY, SMNVEV (reference sequence).

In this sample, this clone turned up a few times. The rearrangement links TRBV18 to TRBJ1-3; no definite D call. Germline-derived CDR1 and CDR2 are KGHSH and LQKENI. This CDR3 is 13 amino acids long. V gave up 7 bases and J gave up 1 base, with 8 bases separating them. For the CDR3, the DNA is TGTGCCAGCTTTCCAAAATCTGGAAACACCATATATTTT. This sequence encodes CASFPKSGNTIYF.

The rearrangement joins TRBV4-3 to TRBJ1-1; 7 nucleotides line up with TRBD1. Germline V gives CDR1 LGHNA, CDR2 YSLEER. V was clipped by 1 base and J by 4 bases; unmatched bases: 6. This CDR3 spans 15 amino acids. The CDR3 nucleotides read TGCGCCAGCAGCCAAGTAGGGGGCGGCAGCACTGAAGCTTTCTTT. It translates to CASSQVGGGSTEAFF.

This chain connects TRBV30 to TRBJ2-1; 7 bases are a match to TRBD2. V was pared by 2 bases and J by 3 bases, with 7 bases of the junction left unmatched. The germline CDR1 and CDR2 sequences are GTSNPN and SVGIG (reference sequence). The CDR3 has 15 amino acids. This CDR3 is CAWSWASGLYNEQFF. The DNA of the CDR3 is TGTGCCTGGAGTTGGGCTAGCGGACTCTACAATGAGCAGTTCTTC.

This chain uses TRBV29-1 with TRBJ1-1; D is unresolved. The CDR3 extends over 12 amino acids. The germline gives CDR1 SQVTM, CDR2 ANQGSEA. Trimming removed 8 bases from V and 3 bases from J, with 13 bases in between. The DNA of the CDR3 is TGCAGCTCCTCGAGGGCAGACACTGAAGCTTTCTTT. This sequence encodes CSSSRADTEAFF.

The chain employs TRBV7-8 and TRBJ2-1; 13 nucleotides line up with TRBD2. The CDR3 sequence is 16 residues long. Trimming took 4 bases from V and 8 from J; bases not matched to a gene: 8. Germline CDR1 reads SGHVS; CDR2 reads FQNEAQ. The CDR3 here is CASSSRTSGSNDEQFF. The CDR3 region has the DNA TGTGCCAGCAGCTCCCGGACTAGCGGGAGCAACGATGAGCAGTTCTTC.

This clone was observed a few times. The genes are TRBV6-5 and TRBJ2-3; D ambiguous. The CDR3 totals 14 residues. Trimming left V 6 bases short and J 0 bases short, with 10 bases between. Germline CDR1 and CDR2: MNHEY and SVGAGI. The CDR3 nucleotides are TGTGCCAGCAGCCCGGCGACTAGCACAGATACGCAGTATTTT. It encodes CASSPATSTDTQYF.

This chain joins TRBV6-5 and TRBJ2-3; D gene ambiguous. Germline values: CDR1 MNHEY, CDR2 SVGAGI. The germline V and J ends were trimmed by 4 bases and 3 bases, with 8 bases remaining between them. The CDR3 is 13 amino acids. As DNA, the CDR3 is TGTGCCAGCAGTTTTAAAAGGACAGATACGCAGTATTTT. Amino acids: CASSFKRTDTQYF.

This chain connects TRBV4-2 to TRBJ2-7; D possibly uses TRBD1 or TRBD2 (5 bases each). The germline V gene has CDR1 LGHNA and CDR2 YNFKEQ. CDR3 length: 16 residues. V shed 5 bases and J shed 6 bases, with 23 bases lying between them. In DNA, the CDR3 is TGTGCCAGCAGCTCCCTGAGGGGCGTCACCAGGAGCGAGCAGTACTTC. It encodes CASSSLRGVTRSEQYF.